What follows are 9 T cell receptor beta chains derived from one specimen sequenced in a study of long-term antiretroviral therapy in people with HIV. Runs used v3.0 of the immunoSEQ assay and were done at survey level. TCRdb's table, derived via immunoSEQ multiplex PCR, lists solely in-frame clones and lacks some. The table lists 25,000 to 30,000 clones, more than 85% of them singletons. The material sequenced was unsorted PBMCs, taken 6.5 years after starting antiretroviral therapy. Receptors originate from a woman aged 35 to 49 with HIV.

This chain links TRBV6-5 with TRBJ1-5; D is perhaps TRBD1 (5 bases). Germline CDR1 reads MNHEY; CDR2 reads SVGAGI. V was pared by 0 bases and J by 3 bases, with 12 bases between. This CDR3 contains 16 residues. The CDR3 DNA is TGTGCCAGCAGTTACTCCGGGCCGACAGTCAATCAGCCCCAGCATTTT. It specifies CASSYSGPTVNQPQHF.

This rearrangement joins TRBV6-6 to TRBJ2-1; 9 bases are a match to TRBD1. This CDR3 region has 16 residues. The J segment lost 5 bases and the V segment lost 2 bases, leaving 7 bases of the junction unmatched. Germline loops: CDR1 MNHNY, CDR2 SVGAGI (reference sequence). DNA for the CDR3: TGTGCCAGCAGTTACAGGACCGGGACAGGGCACAATGAGCAGTTCTTC. It specifies CASSYRTGTGHNEQFF.

V and J are TRBV12-5 and TRBJ2-7, with D tentatively TRBD1 (6 bases). CDR3 size: 14 residues. The V gene's germline CDR1 is LGHNT and CDR2 FRNRAP. Deletions cut 6 bases from V and 7 bases from J, with 19 bases between. Written as DNA, the CDR3 is TGTGCTAGTGGGGCCGGGCAGGGGAGTAGGGAGCAGTACTTC. Encoded protein: CASGAGQGSREQYF.

This chain joins TRBV25-1 and TRBJ2-1; D not certain. The germline V gene has CDR1 MGHDK and CDR2 SYGVNS. CDR3 length: 15 residues. V was trimmed by 0 bases and J by 9 bases, leaving 15 bases between them. The CDR3 protein is CASSEYPTSSGEQFF. The CDR3 coding sequence is TGTGCCAGCAGTGAATACCCGACCTCGTCGGGTGAGCAGTTCTTC.

The chain combines TRBV13 with TRBJ2-5, with 8 bases matching TRBD1. The germline CDR1 and CDR2 sequences are PRHDT and FYEKMQ (reference sequence). CDR3 length: 15 residues. V was pared by 5 bases and J by 4 bases, with 9 bases of the junction left unmatched. CDR3 protein: CASSADRGEGETQYF. The CDR3 coding sequence is TGTGCCAGCAGCGCAGACAGGGGTGAGGGAGAGACCCAGTACTTC.

This sequence joins TRBV19 and TRBJ1-1; D might be TRBD1 (6 bases). Germline V CDR1 and CDR2: LNHDA, SQIVND (reference sequence). Between the trimmed V and J ends, which lost 3 bases and 3 bases, there was a span of 11 bases. The CDR3 contains 14 residues. The DNA of the CDR3 is TGTGCCAGTAGTATTCGGAGGGGGTACACTGAAGCTTTCTTT. Translated: CASSIRRGYTEAFF.

The J gene is TRBJ2-5, the V gene TRBV6-6; 7 bases map to TRBD2. This CDR3 has 16 amino acids. The ends lost 5 bases at V and 2 bases at J; junction bases unmatched: 11. Germline V lookup: CDR1 MNHNY, CDR2 SVGAGI (reference sequence). The CDR3 sequence: CASSHHDLGRQETQYF. CDR3 nucleotide sequence: TGTGCCAGCAGTCACCACGACCTCGGGAGGCAAGAGACCCAGTACTTC.

J is TRBJ2-7 and V is TRBV7-9; TRBD1 might be the D (5 bases). The ends were cut back, 1 base at V and 9 bases at J, with 16 bases in the middle. In germline, CDR1 is SEHNR, CDR2 FQNEAQ (reference sequence). The CDR3 is 14 residues long. Written as DNA, the CDR3 is TGTGCCAGCAGCTTAGGACAGCAAAATAGTGGGCAGTACTTC. It specifies CASSLGQQNSGQYF.

The chain joins TRBV29-1 to TRBJ2-5; 14 positions agree with TRBD2. V lost 6 bases to trimming and J lost 4 bases; unmatched junction nucleotides: 10. The CDR3 sequence is 16 residues long. CDR1 SQVTM and CDR2 ANQGSEA come from the germline V gene. CDR3 bases: TGCAGCGTCTCCGGGACTAGCGGGGGACCCACAGAGACCCAGTACTTC. It specifies CSVSGTSGGPTETQYF.